These 26 T cell receptor beta chains came from one sample sequenced in a study of T cell repertoires in cytomegalovirus infection. TCRdb redid the calling of the reads with MiXCR, one entry per CDR3 protein. Of around 550,000 distinct CDR3 sequences detected, roughly 29% appear once; the ten largest clones hold less than 15%. The sequencing sample was made of PBMCs. The receptors were gathered from a human donor in good health (CMV status not recorded). Some clones in this sample may be carry-over from other donors' samples.

This chain joins TRBV12-3 or TRBV12-4 and TRBJ2-7; maybe TRBD2 (6 bases). CDR3 length equals 14 residues. V gave up 4 bases and J gave up 8 bases, with 18 bases separating them. CDR3: CASSSEGGPVKQYF. CDR3 bases: TGTGCCAGCAGTTCCGAAGGAGGGCCCGTAAAGCAGTACTTC.

This chain uses TRBV24-1 with TRBJ1-2; D call uncertain. Trimming stripped 4 bases from V and 6 bases from J, with 11 bases between. The CDR3 spans 13 residues. Germline CDR1 and CDR2: KGHDR and SFDVKD. The CDR3 nucleotides are TGTGCCACCAGTGACCCGGACTCTAATGGCTACACCTTC. Amino acid sequence: CATSDPDSNGYTF.

The chain joins TRBV11-3 to TRBJ2-1; unclear D gene. CDR3 length: 16 amino acids. Germline values: CDR1 SGHNT, CDR2 YENEEA. V lost 4 bases and J 0 bases, leaving 13 bases between the germline ends. CDR3 loop: CASSSRSGCSYNEQFF. The CDR3 bases are TGTGCCAGCAGCTCAAGATCGGGTTGCTCCTACAATGAGCAGTTCTTC.

This clonotype was found many times. The rearrangement joins TRBV12-3 or TRBV12-4 to TRBJ1-2; D unresolved. CDR3 length: 11 amino acids. Trimming left V 4 bases short and J 8 bases short, with 8 bases between. CDR3 sequence reads: CASSSSVGYTF. DNA for the CDR3: TGTGCCAGCAGTTCGTCAGTGGGCTACACCTTC.

This clonotype was seen a single time. A much bigger clone sits one base away, suggesting this may be a read error. This chain joins TRBV6-2 or TRBV6-3 and TRBJ1-1; weak D call: TRBD1 (5 bases). Trimming took off 5 bases at V and 0 bases at J, with 10 bases between the two ends. Germline V gene sequence: CDR1 MNHEY, CDR2 SVGEGT. The CDR3 totals 14 residues. The CDR3 is CASSNTGVNTEAFF. CDR3 nucleotide sequence: TGTGCCAGCAGTAATACAGGAGTGAACACTGAAGCTTTCTTT.

This clonotype has a handful of counts. The chain has TRBV29-1 and TRBJ2-1, with 15 nucleotides matching TRBD2. CDR1 and CDR2 from the germline V gene are SQVTM and ANQGSEA. V lost 3 bases and J lost 2; bases outside the gene matches: 5. This CDR3 is 17 amino acids long. CDR3 DNA: TGCAGCGTTGACGGACTAGCGGGAGGGAACGCCTACAATGAGCAGTTCTTC. This encodes CSVDGLAGGNAYNEQFF.

The CDR3 nucleotides read TGTGCCAGCAACGTGGGTCATAATTCACCCCTCCACTTT. Its translation is CASNVGHNSPLHF. The V call is TRBV12-3 or TRBV12-4, the J call TRBJ1-6; D is ambiguous. The CDR3 is 13 residues long. V lost 7 bases and J lost 5, with 9 bases in between.

This clonotype occurred many times. The rearrangement joins TRBV7-2 to TRBJ2-2; no firm D call. CDR1 and CDR2 from the germline V gene are SGHTA and FQGNSA. The V and J ends lost 5 bases and 0 bases respectively, with 7 bases between them. The CDR3 length is 14 residues. The chain's CDR3 is CASSPGTNTGELFF. The CDR3 DNA is TGTGCCAGCAGCCCCGGAACGAACACCGGGGAGCTGTTTTTT.

Only one count was recorded for this clonotype. V and J are TRBV18 and TRBJ1-1; D is unresolved. The CDR3 sequence is 14 residues long. Trimming cost V 0 bases and J 2 bases, with 7 bases left between them. Germline-derived CDR1 and CDR2 are KGHSH and LQKENI. CDR3 residues: CASSPPHANTEAFF. In DNA, the CDR3 is TGTGCCAGCTCACCACCACACGCTAACACTGAAGCTTTCTTT.

The chain employs TRBV12-3 or TRBV12-4 and TRBJ2-7; possibly TRBD1 for D (6 bases). The CDR3 runs 11 residues. V shed 3 bases and J shed 11 bases, with 11 bases lying between them. The CDR3 sequence: CASSFGTQEYF. In nucleotides, the CDR3 is TGTGCCAGCAGTTTCGGGACACAGGAGTACTTC.

This clonotype has more than one count but fewer than ten. CDR3 residues: CASSARREKLFF. In DNA, the CDR3 is TGTGCCAGCAGTGCCCGGCGGGAAAAACTGTTTTTT. This chain links TRBV25-1 with TRBJ1-4, with D unresolved. The CDR3 runs to 12 residues. Germline V gene data show CDR1 as MGHDK and CDR2 as SYGVNS. Trimming stripped 4 bases from V and 8 bases from J, with 8 bases between.

V usage is TRBV29-1 and J usage is TRBJ2-1; 12 nucleotides align to TRBD2. Trimming took 1 base from V and 2 from J; bases not matched to a gene: 3. CDR3 length equals 16 residues. From germline, CDR1 is SQVTM and CDR2 ANQGSEA. CDR3 nucleotides: TGCAGCGTTGAAGGACTAGCGGGAGACACCTACAATGAGCAGTTCTTC. This sequence encodes CSVEGLAGDTYNEQFF.

This chain joins TRBV7-6 and TRBJ1-1; D is unresolved. The CDR3 covers 16 residues. The germline V and J ends were trimmed by 5 bases and 1 base, with 17 bases remaining between them. Germline V gene data show CDR1 as SGHVS and CDR2 as FNYEAQ. For the CDR3, the DNA is TGTGCCAGCAGCCCCCAAGCCGGGTCAGGGAACACTGAAGCTTTCTTT. Translation gives CASSPQAGSGNTEAFF.

This clonotype was recorded at least ten times. The chain couples TRBV6-6 to TRBJ2-7; 9 bases agree with TRBD2. Looked up from germline, CDR1 is MNHNY and CDR2 is SVGAGI (reference sequence). This CDR3 spans 14 amino acids. V gave up 2 bases and J gave up 6 bases; unmatched junction bases: 5. The CDR3 DNA reads as TGTGCCAGCAGTTACGGCGGGGGGGCTGTCGAGCAGTACTTC. As protein: CASSYGGGAVEQYF.

The chain employs TRBV12-3 or TRBV12-4 and TRBJ1-1; TRBD1 aligns across 7 bases. The CDR3 length is 16 residues. The V gene end was trimmed by 6 bases and the J gene end by 7 bases; junction bases not matched to a gene: 17. The chain's CDR3 is CASSDSLGGAEGEAFF. In DNA, the CDR3 is TGTGCCAGCAGCGACTCCCTAGGGGGCGCGGAGGGTGAAGCTTTCTTT.

The sample holds many counts of this clonotype. V gene TRBV7-2 combines with J gene TRBJ2-2, with D unresolved. The CDR3 extends over 14 amino acids. V was cut by 4 bases and J by 7 bases, with 13 bases left in between. The germline CDR1 and CDR2 sequences are SGHTA and FQGNSA. DNA of the CDR3: TGTGCCAGCAGCTCACAAAGGGTTGTCGGGGAGCTGTTTTTT. Translated, it gives CASSSQRVVGELFF.

This clonotype was counted between two and nine times. The chain joins TRBV11-2 to TRBJ1-1; D perhaps matches TRBD1 (6 bases). The V gene's germline CDR1 is SGHAT and CDR2 FQNNGV. V lost 1 base and J 4 bases, leaving 10 bases between the germline ends. The CDR3 loop spans 14 amino acids. CDR3 in DNA: TGTGCCAGCAGCTTAGGGGGGGCGCCCACTGAAGCTTTCTTT. Translating gives CASSLGGAPTEAFF.

This clonotype was recorded many times. The chain joins TRBV7-9 to TRBJ2-1, with a possible D match to TRBD1 (6 bases). Per germline, CDR1 SEHNR and CDR2 FQNEAQ (reference sequence). This CDR3 spans 15 amino acids. V lost 3 bases to trimming and J lost 4 bases, with 13 bases between them. CDR3 DNA: TGTGCCAGCAGCTTCTCGGGGACAAGATACAATGAGCAGTTCTTC. Protein: CASSFSGTRYNEQFF.

This clonotype showed up just a few times. This chain joins TRBV10-2 and TRBJ1-2; TRBD1 might be the D (5 bases). The CDR3 length is 13 residues. Trimming cost V 7 bases and J 2 bases, with 11 bases left between them. The germline V gene encodes CDR1 WSHSY and CDR2 SAAADI. CDR3 DNA sequence: TGCGCCAGCAAGGGACTGTTGAACTATGGCTACACCTTC. It encodes CASKGLLNYGYTF.

This clonotype was seen many times. The rearrangement uses TRBV7-2 and TRBJ2-3; TRBD2 matches at 8 bases. CDR3 size: 15 residues. J lost 5 bases, V lost 6 bases, and 10 bases had no gene match. From germline, CDR1 is SGHTA and CDR2 FQGNSA. The CDR3 region is CASSSMPGGEDTQYF. CDR3 DNA: TGTGCCAGCAGTTCCATGCCGGGAGGGGAAGATACGCAGTATTTT. Full variable domain (remainder filled in from reference TRBV7-2 and TRBJ2-3): GAGVSQSPSNKVTEKGKDVELRCDPISGHTALYWYRQSLGQGLEFLIYFQGNSAPDKSGLPSDRFSAERTGGSVSTLTIQRTQQEDSAVYLCASSSMPGGEDTQYFGPGTRLTVL.

The chain couples TRBV4-1 to TRBJ1-2; D gene uncertain. The CDR3 has 16 amino acids. V lost 0 bases, J lost 1 base, and 12 bases lay in between. CDR1 and CDR2 from the germline V gene are MGHRA and YSYEKL. The CDR3: CASSQDQRTLNYGYTF. The CDR3 DNA follows: TGCGCCAGCAGCCAAGATCAAAGGACCCTTAACTATGGCTACACCTTC.

For the CDR3, the DNA is TGCGCCAGCAGCCAAGACGGGTCTACAAACTACAGGGAGAAACTGTTTTTT. It translates to CASSQDGSTNYREKLFF. The chain employs TRBV4-1 and TRBJ1-4; D is perhaps TRBD1 (6 bases). The germline CDR1 and CDR2 sequences are MGHRA and YSYEKL. This CDR3 comprises 17 residues. The V and J ends lost 0 bases and 11 bases respectively, with 22 bases between them.

The V gene is TRBV12-3 or TRBV12-4, the J gene TRBJ2-1; no definite D call. This CDR3 spans 15 amino acids. The V end lost 2 bases, the J end lost 7 bases, and 15 bases lay between the germline ends. CDR3 in DNA: TGTGCCAGCAGTTTAAATTCAGGAAGCGAGAATGAGCAGTTCTTC. Translated: CASSLNSGSENEQFF.

The CDR3 DNA reads TGTGCCAGCAGGGAAATCGACAGGCCTCTTAAAGCTTTCTTT. As protein: CASREIDRPLKAFF. The V gene is TRBV6-2 or TRBV6-3, the J gene TRBJ1-1; a weak D match, TRBD1 (6 bases). Trimming left V 6 bases short and J 9 bases short, with 20 bases between. CDR1 and CDR2 from the germline V gene are MNHEY and SVGEGT. CDR3 length: 14 amino acids.

The chain has TRBV12-3 or TRBV12-4 and TRBJ2-1; D ambiguous. The CDR3 runs to 13 residues. The V and J ends lost 7 bases and 13 bases respectively, with 20 bases between them. CDR3 sequence reads: CASTLGQVGVQFF. The CDR3 coding sequence is TGTGCCAGCACCCTAGGGCAGGTGGGCGTACAGTTCTTC.

This clonotype was seen a handful of times. The chain carries TRBV4-1 and TRBJ2-1, with unresolved D. V dropped 5 bases and J dropped 9 bases, with 17 bases sitting between them. The CDR3 is 14 residues long. CDR1 and CDR2 from the germline V gene are MGHRA and YSYEKL. CDR3 in DNA: TGCGCCAGCAGCAATCTCGCTCGGGCCACTGAGCAGTTCTTC. This translates into CASSNLARATEQFF.